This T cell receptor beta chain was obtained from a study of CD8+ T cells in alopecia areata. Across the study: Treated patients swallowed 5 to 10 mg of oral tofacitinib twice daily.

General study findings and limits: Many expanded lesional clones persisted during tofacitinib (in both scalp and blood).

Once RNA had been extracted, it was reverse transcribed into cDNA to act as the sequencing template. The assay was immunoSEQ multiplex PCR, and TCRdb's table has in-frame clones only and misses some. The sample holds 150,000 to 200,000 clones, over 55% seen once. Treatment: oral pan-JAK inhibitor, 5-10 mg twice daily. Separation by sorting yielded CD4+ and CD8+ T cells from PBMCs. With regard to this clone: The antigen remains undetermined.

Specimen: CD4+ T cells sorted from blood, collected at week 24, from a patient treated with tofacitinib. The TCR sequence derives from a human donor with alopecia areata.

The CDR3 sequence: CATGRAYEQYF. CDR3 in DNA: TGTGCCACCGGGCGAGCCTACGAGCAGTACTTC. The chain couples TRBV10-3 to TRBJ2-7, with D hard to call. CDR1 and CDR2 from the germline V gene are ENHRY and SYGVKD. V lost 10 bases and J lost 2, with 9 bases in between. The CDR3 runs to 11 residues.